The rows below give T cell receptor beta chains drawn from one sample of a study of T-cell reconstitution after alpha-beta-depleted transplantation in children. Using its own MiXCR run on the PCR reads, TCRdb lists one record per CDR3 protein. The sample yields about 900,000 distinct CDR3 sequences, around 30% seen once. The sequenced sample was PBMCs, mostly from graft donor cells, obtained 360 days after TCRalphabeta/CD19-depleted stem cell transplant. The receptors originated from a boy younger than two who had a stem cell transplant for SCID, so the T cells may come from the graft donor. Both conserved end residues are part of each CDR3. A D gene is named only where the DNA matches it firmly. Rows give clone size only sometimes, using once, few, many, or a class for an expanded clone.

j_call v_call clone_size d_call cdr3_nt cdr3_aa
TRBJ1-6 TRBV18 . . TGTGCCAGCTCAGTGACGAATGACAGAGAGTATTCACCCCTCCACTTT CASSVTNDREYSPLHF
TRBJ1-1 TRBV11-1 . TRBD1 TGTGCCAGCAGCTTAAGAAGGGGATCCGGGACAGTTCGTCACACTGAAGCTTTCTTT CASSLRRGSGTVRHTEAFF
TRBJ2-7 TRBV6-5 few TRBD1 TGTGCCAGCAGTTACGGGCGGGACAGGGTGTACGAGCAGTACTTC CASSYGRDRVYEQYF
TRBJ2-2 TRBV4-1 . TRBD2 TGCGCCAGCAGCCGCAAAGGACTAGTAGGCACCGGGGAGCTGTTTTTT CASSRKGLVGTGELFF
TRBJ2-4 TRBV12-3/TRBV12-4 . TRBD1 TGTGCCAGCACCGCAGGGGGTGCCAAAAACATTCAGTACTTC CASTAGGAKNIQYF
TRBJ2-7 TRBV12-3/TRBV12-4 . . TGTGCCAGCACCGATCAGGGGCTAATCTCCTACGAGCAGTACTTC CASTDQGLISYEQYF
TRBJ2-1 TRBV2 . . TGTGCCAGCACCCGTGGCGGAGACTTCTACAATGAGCAGTTCTTC CASTRGGDFYNEQFF
TRBJ2-1 TRBV24-1 few TRBD1 TGTGCCACCAGTGATTTTAGACCCGGACAGGGGTTTTATGAGCAGTTCTTC CATSDFRPGQGFYEQFF
TRBJ2-1 TRBV10-2 . . TGCGCCATCCTTAGCGGCCCTGGGCGGGGAAATGAGCAGTTCTTC CAILSGPGRGNEQFF
TRBJ2-3 TRBV29-1 . . TGCAGCGGACACAGACTAGGGTTCACAGATACGCAGTATTTT CSGHRLGFTDTQYF
TRBJ2-3 TRBV7-2 . . TGTGCCAGCAGCCTCGACAGCGGGCGGAGCACAGATACGCAGTATTTT CASSLDSGRSTDTQYF
TRBJ2-1 TRBV10-3 few . TGTGCCATCAGTGAAAGGGGCGCCTACAATGAGCAGTTCTTC CAISERGAYNEQFF
TRBJ2-3 TRBV7-9 few TRBD1 TGTGCCAGCAGCCGTAGAGTCAGGGGGTATGTCCGTGTGGATACGCAGTATTTT CASSRRVRGYVRVDTQYF
TRBJ2-7 TRBV5-1 . TRBD1 TGCGCCAGCAGCTTGGCCTCGGGGACAGGGTCCTTCTACGAGCAGTACTTC CASSLASGTGSFYEQYF
TRBJ2-1 TRBV7-9 few TRBD1 TGTGCCAGCAGCTTCGGACAGGAGAAGCAGTTCTTC CASSFGQEKQFF
TRBJ1-1 TRBV12-3/TRBV12-4 many TRBD1 TGTGCCAGCAAAGTGGACTTGGGACAGGGGAACACTGAAGCTTTCTTT CASKVDLGQGNTEAFF
TRBJ1-1 TRBV29-1 . TRBD1 TGCAGCGCCCAGGGGGCTAAGAACACTGAAGCTTTCTTT CSAQGAKNTEAFF
TRBJ2-3 TRBV5-1 . . TGCGCCAGCAGCTTTGGCGAATTCACAAATACGCAGTATTTT CASSFGEFTNTQYF
TRBJ1-2 TRBV5-6 . . TGTGCCAGCATCTTAAAGACAGCCGGATTCTATGGCTACACCTTC CASILKTAGFYGYTF
TRBJ1-1 TRBV12-3/TRBV12-4 few . TGTGCCAGCAGGGAAAAACAGGGCTCTGCGGGCACTGAAGCTTTCTTT CASREKQGSAGTEAFF
TRBJ1-1 TRBV12-3/TRBV12-4 . . TGTGCCAGCAGTTTATGGGCCCGTTGGGAGACTGAAGCTTTCTTT CASSLWARWETEAFF
TRBJ2-1 TRBV24-1 . . TGTGCCACCAGTGAGACGGACGGTAACAATGAGCAGTTCTTC CATSETDGNNEQFF
TRBJ2-7 TRBV12-3/TRBV12-4 few TRBD1 TGTGCCAGCAGTTTACGCCCGGGACAGAGCTCCTACGAGCAGTACTTC CASSLRPGQSSYEQYF
TRBJ2-3 TRBV4-2 few . TGTGCCAGCAGCCAAGATCCAGCCAGGCGCACAGATACGCAGTATTTT CASSQDPARRTDTQYF
TRBJ1-5 TRBV7-2 once . TGTGCCAGCAGCTCGACAGAATATCAGCCCCAGCATTTT CASSSTEYQPQHF
TRBJ2-5 TRBV11-2 few . TGTGCCTCTTCAAATGTGGAGACCCAGTACTTC CASSNVETQYF
TRBJ2-1 TRBV28 few . TGTGCCAGCAGTCTTGGCAGGGCGGATGAGCAGTTCTTC CASSLGRADEQFF
TRBJ2-5 TRBV29-1 . . TGCAGCGTTGAGGTGCCAGAGTACTTC CSVEVPEYF
TRBJ2-7 TRBV3-1 few . TGTGCCAGCAGCCCCTTTACAGGGTTCTACGAGCAGTACTTC CASSPFTGFYEQYF
TRBJ2-5 TRBV6-5 . . TGTGCCAGCAGACGGGGAGGGGGGCTACCCCTAAAACAAGAGACCCAGTACTTC CASRRGGGLPLKQETQYF
TRBJ2-3 TRBV20-1 . . TGCAGTGCCGAGGGTTACACAGATACGCAGTATTTT CSAEGYTDTQYF
TRBJ2-3 TRBV4-3 . . TGCGCCAGCAGCCAAGTGGCCCAGCTGAGTGGAGATACGCAGTATTTT CASSQVAQLSGDTQYF
TRBJ2-1 TRBV24-1 few TRBD1 TGTGCCACCAGTGACTCCGGGACAGGGGTCGATGAGCAGTTCTTC CATSDSGTGVDEQFF
TRBJ2-7 TRBV6-1 . . TGTGCCAGCAGCCGGACAACTCAAGACATGTCCGTCTACGAGCAGTACTTC CASSRTTQDMSVYEQYF
TRBJ2-7 TRBV27 few TRBD1 TGTGCCAGCAGTCCGACGGACAGGTCCTACGAGCAGTACTTC CASSPTDRSYEQYF
TRBJ2-3 TRBV20-1 . . TGCAGTGCTAGTCTCCCTCGGGGGATTAGCACAGATACGCAGTATTTT CSASLPRGISTDTQYF
TRBJ2-7 TRBV5-8 once TRBD2 TGTGCCAGCAGCTTGGCGGGACTAGGTGTGTACGAGCAGTACTTC CASSLAGLGVYEQYF
TRBJ2-3 TRBV20-1 . . TGCAGTGCTGCCATTTCGGGGCTCAAGGATACGCAGTATTTT CSAAISGLKDTQYF
TRBJ2-7 TRBV10-3 many . TGTGCCACCAGGACGGGACCCGAAGCCTACGAGCAGTACTTC CATRTGPEAYEQYF
TRBJ2-7 TRBV6-5 once . TGTGCCAGCAGTTACGTACAAGACTACGAGCAGTACTTC CASSYVQDYEQYF
TRBJ2-2 TRBV29-1 . TRBD1 TGCAGCTCTACCGGGACAGGGAACACCGGGGAGCTGTTTTTT CSSTGTGNTGELFF
TRBJ2-7 TRBV11-2 once TRBD2 TGTGCCAGCAGCTTTCTCCAGAGGGGAGCGGGACGGGGGGAGCAGTACTTC CASSFLQRGAGRGEQYF
TRBJ2-1 TRBV24-1 few TRBD2 TGTGCCACCAGTGATTCCCAAAAGGGTAGCGGGATGTACAATGAGCAGTTCTTC CATSDSQKGSGMYNEQFF
TRBJ1-1 TRBV5-8 . . TGTGCCAGCAGCCCCCCGTCCATTCGCACTGAAGCTTTCTTT CASSPPSIRTEAFF
TRBJ1-4 TRBV2 . . TGTGCCAGCAGTGAAGCGCTTCTGGCGGGGTCCCTACCCAATGAAAAACTGTTTTTT CASSEALLAGSLPNEKLFF